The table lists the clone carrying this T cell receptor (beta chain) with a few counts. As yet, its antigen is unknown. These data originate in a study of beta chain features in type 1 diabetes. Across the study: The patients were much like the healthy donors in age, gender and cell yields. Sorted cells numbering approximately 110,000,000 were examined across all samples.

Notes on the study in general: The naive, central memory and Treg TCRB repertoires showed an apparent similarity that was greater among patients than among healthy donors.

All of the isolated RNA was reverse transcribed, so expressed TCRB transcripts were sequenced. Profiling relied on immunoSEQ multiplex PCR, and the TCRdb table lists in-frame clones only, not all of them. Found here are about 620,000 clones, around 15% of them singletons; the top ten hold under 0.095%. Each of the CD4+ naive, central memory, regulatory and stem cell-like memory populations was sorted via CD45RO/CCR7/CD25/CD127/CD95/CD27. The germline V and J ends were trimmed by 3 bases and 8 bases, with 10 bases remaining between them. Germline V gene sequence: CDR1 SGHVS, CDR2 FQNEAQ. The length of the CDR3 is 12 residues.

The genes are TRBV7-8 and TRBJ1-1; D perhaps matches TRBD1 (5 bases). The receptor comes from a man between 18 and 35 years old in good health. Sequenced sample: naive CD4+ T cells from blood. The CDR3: CASSFRGVEAFF. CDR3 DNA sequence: TGTGCCAGCAGCTTCCGAGGGGTGGAAGCTTTCTTT. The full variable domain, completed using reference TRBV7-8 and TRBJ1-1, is GAGVSQSPRYKVAKRGQDVALRCDPISGHVSLFWYQQALGQGPEFLTYFQNEAQLDKSGLPSDRFFAERPEGSVSTLKIQRTQQEDSAVYLCASSFRGVEAFFGQGTRLTVV.